Described below is a single T cell receptor beta chain sequence and its context. This specimen belongs to a study of blood T cell repertoires in COVID-19. CDR1 and CDR2 from the germline V gene are MNHEY and SVGAGI. The ends lost 4 bases at V and 5 bases at J; junction bases unmatched: 6. CDR3 length: 15 amino acids. Per the original methods: Amplifying reference gene primers gave estimates of nucleated cell counts. TCRdb's table, derived via immunoSEQ multiplex PCR, lists solely in-frame clones and lacks some. Clone size and V and J calls were adopted from that table, with D and trimming inferred from the DNA. There are about 220,000 clones in the sample; over 60% occur only once, and 5.5% to 8.5% lies in the top ten.

Sequenced sample: peripheral blood. This receptor was identified in a woman in her 70s with acute or convalescent COVID-19. The genes are TRBV6-5 and TRBJ2-1; the match to TRBD1 covers 9 bases. CDR3 sequence (DNA): TGTGCCAGCAGTTTCTTGGGACAGGGCCACAATGAGCAGTTCTTC. This gives the protein CASSFLGQGHNEQFF.